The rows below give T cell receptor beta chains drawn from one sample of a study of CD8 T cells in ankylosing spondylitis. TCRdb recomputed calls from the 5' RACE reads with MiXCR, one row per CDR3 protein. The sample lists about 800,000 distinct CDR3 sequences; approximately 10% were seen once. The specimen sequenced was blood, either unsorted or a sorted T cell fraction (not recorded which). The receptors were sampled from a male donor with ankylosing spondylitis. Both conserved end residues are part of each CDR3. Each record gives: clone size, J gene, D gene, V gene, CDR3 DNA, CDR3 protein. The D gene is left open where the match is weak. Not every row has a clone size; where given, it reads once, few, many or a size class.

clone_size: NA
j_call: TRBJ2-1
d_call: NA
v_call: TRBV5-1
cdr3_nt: TGCGCCACCTCGGACAGTTCCTACACTGAGCAGTTCTTC
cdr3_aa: CATSDSSYTEQFF

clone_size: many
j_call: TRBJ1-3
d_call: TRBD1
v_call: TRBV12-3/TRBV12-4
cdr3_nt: TGTGCCAGCAGAACCGGGACAGGGAACACCATATATTTT
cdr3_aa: CASRTGTGNTIYF

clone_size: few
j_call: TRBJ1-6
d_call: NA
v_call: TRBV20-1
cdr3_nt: TGCAGTGCTAGCGGGTTCTCCTATAATTCACCCCTCCACTTT
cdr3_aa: CSASGFSYNSPLHF

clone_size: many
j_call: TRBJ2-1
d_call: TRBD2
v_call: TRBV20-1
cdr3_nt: TGCAGTGCTACTATGGGACTAGCGGATTACAATGAGCAGTTCTTC
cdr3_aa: CSATMGLADYNEQFF

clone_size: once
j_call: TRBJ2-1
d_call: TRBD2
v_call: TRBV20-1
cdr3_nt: TGCAGTGCTAGAGCCGCACCGGGGGGAAATGAGCAGTTCTTC
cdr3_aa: CSARAAPGGNEQFF

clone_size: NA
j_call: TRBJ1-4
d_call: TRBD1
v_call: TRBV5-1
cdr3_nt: TGCGCCAGCAGCTCTTCGCCCACAGGGGTTAATGAAAAACTGTTTTTT
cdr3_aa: CASSSSPTGVNEKLFF

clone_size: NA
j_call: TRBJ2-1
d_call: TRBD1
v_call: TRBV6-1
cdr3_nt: TGTGCCAGCAGCGGGACAGGGGTACACAATGAGCAGTTCTTC
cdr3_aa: CASSGTGVHNEQFF

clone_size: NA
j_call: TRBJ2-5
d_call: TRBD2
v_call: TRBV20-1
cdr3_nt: TGCAGTGCCGGGGGGTTGGGGCTCGGGACCCAGTACTTC
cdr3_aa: CSAGGLGLGTQYF

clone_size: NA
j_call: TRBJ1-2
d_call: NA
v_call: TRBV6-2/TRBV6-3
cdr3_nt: TGTGCCAGCAAACCCGGAGGGACAAACTATGGCTACACCTTC
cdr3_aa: CASKPGGTNYGYTF

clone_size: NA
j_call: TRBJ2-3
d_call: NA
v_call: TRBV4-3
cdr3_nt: TGCGCCAGCAGCCAAGGACCACAGGAGGCAGATACGCAGTATTTT
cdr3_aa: CASSQGPQEADTQYF

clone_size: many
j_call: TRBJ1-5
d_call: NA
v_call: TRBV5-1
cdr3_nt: TGCGCCAGCAGCTTGAAGTCAGGAGGAAATCAGCCCCAGCATTTT
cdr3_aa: CASSLKSGGNQPQHF

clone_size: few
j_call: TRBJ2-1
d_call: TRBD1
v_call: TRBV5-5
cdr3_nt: TGTGCCAGCAGCTTAACAGGGGGCAACTACAATGAGCAGTTCTTC
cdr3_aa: CASSLTGGNYNEQFF

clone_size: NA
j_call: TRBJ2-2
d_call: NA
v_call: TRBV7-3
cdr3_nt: TGTGCCAGCAGCTTGAGAAGGGTGGACTCCACCGCGAACACCGGGGAGCTGTTTTTT
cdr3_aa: CASSLRRVDSTANTGELFF

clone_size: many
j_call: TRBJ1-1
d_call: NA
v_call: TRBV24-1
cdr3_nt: TGTGCCACCGCTTTCGGCACTGAAGCTTTCTTT
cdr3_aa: CATAFGTEAFF

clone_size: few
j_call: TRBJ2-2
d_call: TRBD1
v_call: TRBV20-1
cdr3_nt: TGCAGTGCTAGAGTCCTGGGACAGGGTACCGGGGAGCTGTTTTTT
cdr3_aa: CSARVLGQGTGELFF

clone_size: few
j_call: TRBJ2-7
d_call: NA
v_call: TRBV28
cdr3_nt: TGTGCCAGCAGTTTAGCGGGCTTAGCCTCAGGCGAGCAGTACTTC
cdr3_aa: CASSLAGLASGEQYF

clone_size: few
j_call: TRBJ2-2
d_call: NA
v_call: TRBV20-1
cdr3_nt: TGCAGTGCTACCCCCCCCCAGGAGAGCGGGGAGCTGTTTTTT
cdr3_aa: CSATPPQESGELFF

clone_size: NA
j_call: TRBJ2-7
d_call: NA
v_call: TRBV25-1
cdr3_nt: TGTGCCAGCAGTGGACACGAGCAGTACTTC
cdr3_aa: CASSGHEQYF

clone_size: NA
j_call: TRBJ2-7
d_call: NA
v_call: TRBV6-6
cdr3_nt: TGTGCCAGCTCAGTAAGGGACGAGCAGTACTTC
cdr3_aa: CASSVRDEQYF

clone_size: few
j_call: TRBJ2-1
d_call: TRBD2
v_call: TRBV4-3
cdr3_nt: TGCGCCAGCAGCCGACTAGCAGAGAACAATGAGCAGTTCTTC
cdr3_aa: CASSRLAENNEQFF

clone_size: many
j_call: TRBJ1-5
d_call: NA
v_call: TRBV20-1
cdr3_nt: TGCAGTGCTAGAGAAGGGGGGGGCCATCAGCCCCAGCATTTT
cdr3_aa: CSAREGGGHQPQHF

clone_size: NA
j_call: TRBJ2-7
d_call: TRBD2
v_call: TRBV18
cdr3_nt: TGTGCCAGCTCCGAGACTGCACTAGCGACACACGAGCAGTACTTC
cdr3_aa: CASSETALATHEQYF

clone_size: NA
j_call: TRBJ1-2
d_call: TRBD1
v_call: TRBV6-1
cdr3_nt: TGTGCCAGCAACCGACAGGGGGCGATTGGCTACACCTTC
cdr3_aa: CASNRQGAIGYTF

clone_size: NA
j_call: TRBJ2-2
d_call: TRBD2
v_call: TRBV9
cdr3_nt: TGTGCCAGCACCTTAGCGGGGGGCCCGGCCGGGGAGCTGTTTTTT
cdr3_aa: CASTLAGGPAGELFF

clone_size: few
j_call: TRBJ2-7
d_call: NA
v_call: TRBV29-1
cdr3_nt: TGCAGCGTTGGCCCTAGGGGGAACGCATACGAGCAGTACTTC
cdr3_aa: CSVGPRGNAYEQYF

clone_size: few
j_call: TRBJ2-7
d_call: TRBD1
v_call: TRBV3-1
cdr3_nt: TGTGCCAGCAGCCAGACCGGGACAGGGAAAGCCTACGAGCAGTACTTC
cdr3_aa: CASSQTGTGKAYEQYF

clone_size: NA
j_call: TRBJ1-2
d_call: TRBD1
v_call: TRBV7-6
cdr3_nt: TGTGCCAGCAGCCCTTTATACAGGGGGCCTTATGGCTACACCTTC
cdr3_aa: CASSPLYRGPYGYTF

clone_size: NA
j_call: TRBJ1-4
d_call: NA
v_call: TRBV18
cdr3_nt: TGTGCCAGCTCACGAACGACGATGGAGGGTGGGGAAAAACTGTTTTTT
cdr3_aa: CASSRTTMEGGEKLFF

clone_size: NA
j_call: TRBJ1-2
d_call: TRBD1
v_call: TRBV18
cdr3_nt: TGTGCCAGCTCATGGGGGACAGGGGGGACCCCCTCCTCCTATGGCTACACCTTC
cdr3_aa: CASSWGTGGTPSSYGYTF

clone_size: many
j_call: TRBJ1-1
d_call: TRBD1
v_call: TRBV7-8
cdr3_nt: TGTGCCAGCAGCTTCCTTTCTGTGGCAGGGGGGACACGGACTGAAGCTTTCTTT
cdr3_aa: CASSFLSVAGGTRTEAFF

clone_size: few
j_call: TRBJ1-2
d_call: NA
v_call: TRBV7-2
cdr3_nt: TGTGCCAGCAGCTTACAGGTGATCTATGGCTACACCTTC
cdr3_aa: CASSLQVIYGYTF

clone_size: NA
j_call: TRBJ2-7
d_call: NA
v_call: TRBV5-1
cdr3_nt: TGCGCCAGCAGCTATGACAGCCCCAACGAGCAGTACTTC
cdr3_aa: CASSYDSPNEQYF

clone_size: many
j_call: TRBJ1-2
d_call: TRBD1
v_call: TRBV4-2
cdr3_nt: TGTGCCAGCAGCCAGGACCTCAGGGGGCTTGGTGGCTACACCTTC
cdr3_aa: CASSQDLRGLGGYTF

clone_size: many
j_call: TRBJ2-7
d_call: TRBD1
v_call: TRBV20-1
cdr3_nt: TGCAGTGCTAGAGAGTTGGGGACAGGGCTGGATGAGCAGTACTTC
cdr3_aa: CSARELGTGLDEQYF

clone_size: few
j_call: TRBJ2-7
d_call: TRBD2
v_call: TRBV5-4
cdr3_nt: TGTGCCAGCAGCTCATCATCGAGACTAGCGGGTAGCTCCTACGAGCAGTACTTC
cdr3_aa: CASSSSSRLAGSSYEQYF

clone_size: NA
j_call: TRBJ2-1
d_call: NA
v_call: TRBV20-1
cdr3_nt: TGCTGTGCTAGAGATCCCGTGAGCTCCTACAATGAGCAGTTCTTC
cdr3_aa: CCARDPVSSYNEQFF

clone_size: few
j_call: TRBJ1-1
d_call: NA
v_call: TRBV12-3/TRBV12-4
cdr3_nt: TGTGCCATCAGGCTGTCGAACACTGAAGCTTTCTTT
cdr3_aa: CAIRLSNTEAFF

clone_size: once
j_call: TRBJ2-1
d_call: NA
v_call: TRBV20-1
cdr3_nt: TGCAGTGCCGGAGGGTTCTACAATGAGCAGTTCTTC
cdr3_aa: CSAGGFYNEQFF

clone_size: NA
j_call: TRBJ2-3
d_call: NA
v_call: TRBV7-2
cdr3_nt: TGTGCCAGCAGCTTCGGACCTATCGGGTCCGCAGATACGCAGTATTTT
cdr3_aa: CASSFGPIGSADTQYF

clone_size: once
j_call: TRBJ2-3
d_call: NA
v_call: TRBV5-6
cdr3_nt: TGTGCCAGCAGCTCCACTTCAGGGTCTGGAACAGATACGCAGTATTTT
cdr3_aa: CASSSTSGSGTDTQYF

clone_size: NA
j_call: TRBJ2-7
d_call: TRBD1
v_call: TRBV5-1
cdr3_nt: TGCGCCAGCAGCTTGCTGGGACAGGTCTACGAGCAGTACTTC
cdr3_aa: CASSLLGQVYEQYF